A selection of T cell receptor beta chains follows, all from one sample in a study of siplizumab effects on memory and regulatory T cells. Repertoires were generated with immunoSEQ multiplex PCR, while TCRdb's copy carries only in-frame clones and drops some. In the table there are some 64,000 clones, 70% to 85% of which are singletons. Sequences were obtained from memory CD4+ T cells sorted from blood. Every receptor here comes from a human donor in good health. CDR3s include the opening cysteine and the closing phenylalanine or tryptophan. D genes are given only for firm matches. A clone size is listed for some rows: how often the clone was seen (once, few, many), or a class if it is expanded.

size,J,D,V,length,CDR3,DNA
.,TRBJ1-2,.,TRBV10-3,13,CAITQQVKNGYTF,TGTGCCATCACTCAACAGGTGAAGAATGGCTACACCTTC
.,TRBJ1-2,.,TRBV6-5,13,CASSQTRLLGYTF,TGTGCCAGCAGCCAAACTCGGCTGCTTGGCTACACCTTC
.,TRBJ2-5,TRBD2,TRBV9,16,CASSVASGGYQETQYF,TGTGCCAGCAGCGTAGCTAGCGGGGGGTACCAAGAGACCCAGTACTTC
once,TRBJ1-2,TRBD1,TRBV18,12,CASSPDRDGYTF,TGTGCCAGCTCACCGGACAGGGATGGCTACACCTTC
.,TRBJ1-2,.,TRBV19,14,CASSTGITDRGYTF,TGTGCCAGTAGTACCGGGATCACAGATAGGGGCTACACCTTC
medium-sized,TRBJ1-1,TRBD1,TRBV27,14,CASSTQGGGTEAFF,TGTGCCAGCAGTACCCAGGGGGGGGGCACTGAAGCTTTCTTT
.,TRBJ2-1,TRBD2,TRBV11-2,15,CASTKGGGAEGEQFF,TGTGCCAGCACCAAAGGCGGGGGGGCCGAGGGTGAGCAGTTCTTC
.,TRBJ1-2,.,TRBV30,13,CAWTPGANYGYTF,TGTGCCTGGACCCCCGGGGCTAACTATGGCTACACCTTC
.,TRBJ2-7,TRBD1,TRBV27,16,CASRKQGISSAYEQYF,TGTGCCAGCCGGAAACAGGGGATTAGTTCTGCCTACGAGCAGTACTTC
.,TRBJ2-3,.,TRBV6-5,15,CASSYSNSAADTQYF,TGTGCCAGCAGTTACTCGAATTCTGCGGCAGATACGCAGTATTTT
.,TRBJ1-3,.,TRBV7-6,18,CASSVKPRDGFSGNTIYF,TGTGCCAGCAGCGTTAAACCTCGGGACGGTTTTTCTGGAAACACCATATATTTT
.,TRBJ1-5,.,TRBV10-3,16,CAISPNEGPPNQPQHF,TGTGCCATCAGTCCCAACGAGGGGCCCCCCAATCAGCCCCAGCATTTT
few,TRBJ2-1,TRBD2,TRBV11-2,14,CASSLAGGPGEQFF,TGTGCCAGCAGCCTAGCGGGGGGGCCAGGTGAGCAGTTCTTC
.,TRBJ1-2,.,TRBV2,13,CASSEALWAGYTF,TGTGCCAGCAGTGAAGCGCTTTGGGCTGGCTACACCTTC
.,TRBJ1-2,TRBD1,TRBV5-6,14,CASSWGQGVEGYTF,TGTGCCAGCAGCTGGGGACAGGGGGTCGAAGGCTACACCTTC
.,TRBJ2-5,.,TRBV7-2,13,CASSSDLGGTQYF,TGTGCCAGCAGCTCCGATTTAGGGGGGACCCAGTACTTC
.,TRBJ2-7,TRBD1,TRBV7-2,14,CASSLSTGRSEQYF,TGTGCCAGCAGCTTATCGACAGGGAGAAGCGAGCAGTACTTC
few,TRBJ2-1,TRBD2,TRBV4-3,15,CASSPSGGAYYEQFF,TGCGCCAGCAGCCCAAGCGGGGGGGCCTACTATGAGCAGTTCTTC
once,TRBJ2-1,TRBD1,TRBV10-2,14,CATHRDRGSDEQFF,TGCGCCACCCACCGGGACAGGGGGAGCGATGAGCAGTTCTTC
.,TRBJ2-4,.,TRBV6-5,12,CASRAGGNIQYF,TGTGCCAGCAGGGCAGGGGGGAACATTCAGTACTTC
.,TRBJ1-6,TRBD1,TRBV5-6,15,CASSPRDRGHSPLHF,TGTGCCAGCAGCCCTCGGGACAGGGGTCATTCACCCCTCCACTTT
medium-sized,TRBJ1-1,.,TRBV6-1,13,CASSVEVNTEAFF,TGTGCCAGCAGTGTAGAGGTAAACACTGAAGCTTTCTTT
.,TRBJ1-1,.,TRBV18,16,CASSVPRVAANTEAFF,TGTGCCAGCTCAGTTCCTCGGGTGGCAGCTAACACTGAAGCTTTCTTT
.,TRBJ1-2,.,TRBV6-1,13,CASSLDRNYGYTF,TGTGCCAGCAGTTTGGACCGGAACTATGGCTACACCTTC
.,TRBJ2-1,TRBD2,TRBV5-1,15,CASSQTSGGVNEQFF,TGCGCCAGCAGCCAAACTAGCGGGGGCGTCAATGAGCAGTTCTTC
few,TRBJ1-5,.,TRBV6-5,12,CASRQGNQPQHF,TGTGCCAGCAGACAGGGCAATCAGCCCCAGCATTTT
.,TRBJ1-6,.,TRBV6-4,15,CASSNTYGQNSPLHF,TGTGCCAGCAGTAACACTTATGGACAGAATTCACCCCTCCACTTT
.,TRBJ2-7,.,TRBV20-1,11,CSARDEYEQYF,TGCAGTGCTAGAGACGAGTACGAGCAGTACTTC
.,TRBJ1-3,.,TRBV11-2,15,CASSSPRGSGNTIYF,TGTGCCAGCAGCTCCCCACGCGGCTCTGGAAACACCATATATTTT
.,TRBJ2-2,TRBD2,TRBV10-3,17,CAISPTGTSGDTGELFF,TGTGCCATCAGTCCAACCGGGACTAGCGGGGATACCGGGGAGCTGTTTTTT
.,TRBJ1-4,.,TRBV28,20,CASSLFLGSPSMSTNEKLFF,TGTGCCAGCAGTTTATTCCTTGGGTCACCGTCAATGAGCACTAATGAAAAACTGTTTTTT
.,TRBJ1-5,TRBD1,TRBV2,14,CASSGQGARQPQHF,TGTGCCAGCAGTGGCCAGGGGGCAAGGCAGCCCCAGCATTTT
.,TRBJ1-4,.,TRBV2,14,CASNPGRGNEKLFF,TGTGCCAGCAACCCGGGACGGGGTAATGAAAAACTGTTTTTT
.,TRBJ2-2,TRBD2,TRBV19,16,CASSKTGGTKTGELFF,TGTGCCAGTAGTAAAACCGGGGGGACTAAAACCGGGGAGCTGTTTTTT
once,TRBJ1-2,TRBD1,TRBV28,18,CASTPLAPGQGINYGYTF,TGTGCCAGCACCCCTCTCGCCCCCGGACAGGGGATCAACTATGGCTACACCTTC
.,TRBJ1-1,.,TRBV18,13,CASSPSLDTEAFF,TGTGCCAGCTCACCATCCCTGGACACTGAAGCTTTCTTT
.,TRBJ2-5,.,TRBV4-1,13,CASSQYSQETQYF,TGCGCCAGCAGCCAGTACAGTCAAGAGACCCAGTACTTC
few,TRBJ1-1,.,TRBV10-3,12,CATGGGYTEAFF,TGTGCCACGGGCGGGGGGTACACTGAAGCTTTCTTT
.,TRBJ2-1,.,TRBV30,12,CAWSVGLASQFF,TGTGCCTGGAGTGTAGGCCTGGCCTCTCAGTTCTTC
.,TRBJ2-5,TRBD1,TRBV5-1,16,CASSLEGGQVYETQYF,TGCGCCAGCAGCTTGGAGGGGGGACAGGTATACGAGACCCAGTACTTC